The 22 T cell receptor beta chains presented below share a single source sample, sequenced in a study of cytomegalovirus exposure and HLA in healthy donors. With 60 Vbeta and 13 Jbeta primers, the PCR was carried out. The repertoire was sequenced with immunoSEQ multiplex PCR; TCRdb's copy has only in-frame clones and lacks some. The repertoire holds almost 200,000 clones, 75% to 85% seen once, with around 2.3% in the top ten. Sequencing used PBMCs. These receptors came from a woman aged 50 to 60 in good health and CMV-seronegative.

V gene TRBV7-9 combines with J gene TRBJ2-3; 14 positions match TRBD2. This CDR3 is built from 17 residues. Germline V gene sequence: CDR1 SEHNR, CDR2 FQNEAQ (reference sequence). J lost 2 bases, V lost 4 bases, and 5 bases had no gene match. This CDR3 reads CASSSTSGREITDTQYF. In DNA form, the CDR3 reads TGTGCCAGCAGCTCGACTAGCGGGAGGGAAATCACAGATACGCAGTATTTT.

This sequence joins TRBV6-5 and TRBJ1-1; D uncertain. The V end lost 6 bases, the J end lost 3 bases, and 11 bases lay between the germline ends. CDR3 length: 13 amino acids. The germline V gene has CDR1 MNHEY and CDR2 SVGAGI. DNA for the CDR3: TGTGCCAGCAGCAGAACTAGGGACACTGAAGCTTTCTTT. It yields the protein CASSRTRDTEAFF.

The chain combines TRBV28 with TRBJ2-3; D may be TRBD1 (6 bases). The CDR3 spans 13 residues. Germline V gene sequence: CDR1 MDHEN, CDR2 SYDVKM. V dropped 7 bases and J dropped 6 bases, with 14 bases sitting between them. The CDR3 coding sequence is TGTGCCAGCATCCGGATGGGGGCTGATACGCAGTATTTT. Its translation: CASIRMGADTQYF.

The chain links TRBV4-1 to TRBJ2-3; 14 positions agree with TRBD2. The CDR3 spans 16 residues. With 4 bases clipped from V and 10 bases from J, the junction kept 10 bases outside the gene matches. The germline V gene has CDR1 MGHRA and CDR2 YSYEKL. The CDR3, as DNA: TGCGCCAGCAGCCCGGGACTAGCGGGAGTAAGGATAGCGCAGTATTTT. This codes for CASSPGLAGVRIAQYF.

This clone has just a few counts. This sequence joins TRBV5-1 and TRBJ2-4, with unresolved D. Trimming left V 0 bases short and J 8 bases short, with 12 bases between. The CDR3 is 14 residues long. From germline, CDR1 is SGHRS and CDR2 YFSETQ. CDR3 nucleotide sequence: TGCGCCAGCAGCTTGGGAGGCAGTATGGACATTCAGTACTTC. As protein: CASSLGGSMDIQYF.

CDR3 nucleotides: TGTGCCAGCAGCTTCCAACAGGGGGCCTACGAGCAGTACTTC. Residues: CASSFQQGAYEQYF. The V call is TRBV7-9, the J call TRBJ2-7, with 8 positions matching TRBD1. Trimming cost V 3 bases and J 2 bases; bases outside gene matches: 3. The CDR3 covers 14 residues. Germline CDR1 is SEHNR and CDR2 is FQNEAQ (reference sequence).

The chain has TRBV7-6 and TRBJ2-7; TRBD2 aligns across 7 bases. CDR3 length equals 16 residues. V lost 6 bases and J lost 0; bases outside the gene matches: 11. Germline CDR1 is SGHVS and CDR2 is FNYEAQ. The CDR3 protein is CASSHPGGRGSYEQYF. The CDR3 nucleotides read TGTGCCAGCAGTCACCCCGGAGGGAGGGGCTCCTACGAGCAGTACTTC.

This clone was seen only a few times. CDR3 in DNA: TGTGCCAGTCCGACTAGCGGGAGGGCCCCTCGCTACAATGAGCAGTTCTTC. Its translation is CASPTSGRAPRYNEQFF. The rearrangement uses TRBV6-4 and TRBJ2-1; 14 bases agree with TRBD2. V was clipped by 9 bases and J by 3 bases; unmatched bases: 10. This CDR3 comprises 17 residues. In germline, CDR1 is MRHNA, CDR2 SNTAGT.

This clone was counted a single time. The chain is built from TRBV27 and TRBJ2-5; TRBD1 matches 11 bases. V lost 4 bases and J lost 6; bases outside the gene matches: 7. Germline V gene sequence: CDR1 MNHEY, CDR2 SMNVEV (reference sequence). The CDR3 is 15 residues long. CDR3: CASSSLGTGGKTQYF. DNA for the CDR3: TGTGCCAGCAGTTCCCTCGGGACAGGGGGAAAGACCCAGTACTTC.

The J gene is TRBJ2-5, the V gene TRBV5-6; TRBD2 matches at 9 bases. CDR1 SGHDT and CDR2 YYEEEE come from the germline V gene. The V segment lost 1 base and the J segment 5 bases; nucleotides outside the gene matches: 6. The CDR3 has 15 amino acids. CDR3 amino acids: CASSLWLAGRETQYF. For the CDR3, the DNA is TGTGCCAGCAGCTTGTGGCTAGCGGGGAGGGAGACCCAGTACTTC. The whole variable domain, filled in from reference TRBV5-6 and TRBJ2-5, reads DAGVTQSPTHLIKTRGQQVTLRCSPKSGHDTVSWYQQALGQGPQFIFQYYEEEERQRGNFPDRFSGHQFPNYSSELNVNALLLGDSALYLCASSLWLAGRETQYFGPGTRLLVL.

This chain connects TRBV7-2 to TRBJ2-1; 9 bases are a match to TRBD1. There are 17 residues in the CDR3. CDR1 SGHTA and CDR2 FQGNSA come from the germline V gene. V was clipped by 1 base and J by 7 bases; unmatched bases: 11. The DNA of the CDR3 is TGTGCCAGCAGCTTAGATTTATTCGGGACAGGGACTAATGAGCAGTTCTTC. This sequence encodes CASSLDLFGTGTNEQFF.

The chain recombines TRBV7-8 with TRBJ2-5, with 10 bases lining up with TRBD1. The CDR3 extends over 15 amino acids. From germline, CDR1 is SGHVS and CDR2 FQNEAQ. The V and J ends lost 5 bases and 1 base, in that order; junction bases with no gene match: 4. CDR3 sequence reads: CASSHRDRGQETQYF. The CDR3 nucleotides are TGTGCCAGCAGCCACCGGGACAGGGGCCAAGAGACCCAGTACTTC. Combining the CDR3 with reference TRBV7-8 and TRBJ2-5 gives the whole variable domain GAGVSQSPRYKVAKRGQDVALRCDPISGHVSLFWYQQALGQGPEFLTYFQNEAQLDKSGLPSDRFFAERPEGSVSTLKIQRTQQEDSAVYLCASSHRDRGQETQYFGPGTRLLVL.

J is TRBJ2-5 and V is TRBV6-8; D gene uncertain. The CDR3 length is 12 residues. With 4 bases removed from V and 7 bases from J, the gap between germline ends came to 10 bases. The germline CDR1 and CDR2 sequences are MNHGY and SAAAGT. CDR3 sequence (DNA): TGTGCCAGCAGTTCGTTTAGTGGGACCCAGTACTTC. Protein: CASSSFSGTQYF.

V is TRBV7-9 and J is TRBJ2-7; 16 bases map to TRBD2. The CDR3 totals 15 residues. The junction had 1 base not matched to a gene; V was cut back by 3 bases and J by 5 bases. CDR1 and CDR2 from the germline V gene are SEHNR and FQNEAQ (reference sequence). Here the CDR3 DNA reads TGTGCCAGCAGCTTGGGACTAGCGGGAGGGAACGAGCAGTACTTC. It codes for CASSLGLAGGNEQYF.

CDR3 residues: CASSLGGSEASSYEQYF. CDR3 in DNA: TGTGCCAGCAGCTTAGGGGGTAGCGAGGCGAGCTCCTACGAGCAGTACTTC. The chain has TRBV7-2 and TRBJ2-7; D is possibly TRBD2 (5 bases). This CDR3 has 17 residues. Trimming pared 1 base from V and 0 bases from J, leaving 16 bases between. Germline CDR1 is SGHTA and CDR2 is FQGNSA. Combining the CDR3 with reference TRBV7-2 and TRBJ2-7 gives the whole variable domain GAGVSQSPSNKVTEKGKDVELRCDPISGHTALYWYRQSLGQGLEFLIYFQGNSAPDKSGLPSDRFSAERTGGSVSTLTIQRTQQEDSAVYLCASSLGGSEASSYEQYFGPGTRLTVT.

The gene calls are TRBV27 and TRBJ2-7; perhaps TRBD1 as D (5 bases). V was cut by 2 bases and J by 1 base, with 6 bases left in between. The CDR3 runs 13 residues. CDR1 is MNHEY, CDR2 SMNVEV, per germline (reference sequence). The CDR3, as DNA: TGTGCCAGCAGTTTACAGGGATCCTACGAGCAGTACTTC. It yields the protein CASSLQGSYEQYF.

V usage is TRBV19 and J usage is TRBJ1-5; possibly TRBD1 for D (5 bases). This CDR3 has 13 amino acids. Germline CDR1 is LNHDA and CDR2 is SQIVND (reference sequence). Between the trimmed V and J ends, which lost 10 bases and 4 bases, there was a span of 14 bases. DNA of the CDR3: TGTGCCACCGGAGACAGACAGAATCAGCCCCAGCATTTT. This gives the protein CATGDRQNQPQHF.

This clone came up a few times. The chain recombines TRBV5-4 with TRBJ2-2; a weak D match, TRBD2 (5 bases). The CDR3 loop spans 15 amino acids. Germline CDR1 and CDR2: SGHNT and YYREEE (reference sequence). Trimming left V 1 base short and J 4 bases short, with 11 bases between. CDR3 residues: CASSLTSAGTGELFF. CDR3 coding DNA: TGTGCCAGCAGCTTGACTAGTGCCGGCACCGGGGAGCTGTTTTTT.

This CDR3 reads CASTITDTQYF. In DNA, the CDR3 is TGTGCCAGCACAATCACAGATACGCAGTATTTT. J is TRBJ2-3 and V is TRBV2; no firm D call. V was cut by 7 bases and J by 2 bases, with 4 bases left in between. The length of the CDR3 is 11 residues. Looked up from germline, CDR1 is SNHLY and CDR2 is FYNNEI. The variable domain in full, with the rest retrieved from reference TRBV2 and TRBJ2-3, is EPEVTQTPSHQVTQMGQEVILRCVPISNHLYFYWYRQILGQKVEFLVSFYNNEISEKSEIFDDQFSVERPDGSNFTLKIRSTKLEDSAMYFCASTITDTQYFGPGTRLTVL.

The chain links TRBV18 to TRBJ1-2; D perhaps matches TRBD1 (5 bases). The germline V gene encodes CDR1 KGHSH and CDR2 LQKENI. The ends were cut back, 8 bases at V and 10 bases at J, with 17 bases in the middle. The CDR3 consists of 12 residues. CDR3 protein: CASTVPGLFYTF. The CDR3 DNA follows: TGTGCCAGCACCGTCCCAGGGTTATTCTACACCTTC.

This sequence joins TRBV5-1 and TRBJ2-5, with 10 bases aligning to TRBD2. The V segment lost 6 bases and the J segment 4 bases; nucleotides outside the gene matches: 6. The CDR3 loop spans 14 amino acids. The germline V gene has CDR1 SGHRS and CDR2 YFSETQ. CDR3 in amino acids: CASNEGTSVETQYF. The CDR3 DNA follows: TGCGCCAGCAACGAGGGGACTAGCGTAGAGACCCAGTACTTC.

The J gene is TRBJ2-1, the V gene TRBV10-1; maybe TRBD1 (6 bases). V was trimmed by 4 bases and J by 0 bases, leaving 16 bases between them. Germline CDR1 WNHNN, CDR2 SYGVQD (reference sequence). The CDR3 consists of 17 residues. The CDR3 bases are TGCGCCAGCAGTGGGGATTACAGGGCCGGCTCCTACAATGAGCAGTTCTTC. It specifies CASSGDYRAGSYNEQFF.